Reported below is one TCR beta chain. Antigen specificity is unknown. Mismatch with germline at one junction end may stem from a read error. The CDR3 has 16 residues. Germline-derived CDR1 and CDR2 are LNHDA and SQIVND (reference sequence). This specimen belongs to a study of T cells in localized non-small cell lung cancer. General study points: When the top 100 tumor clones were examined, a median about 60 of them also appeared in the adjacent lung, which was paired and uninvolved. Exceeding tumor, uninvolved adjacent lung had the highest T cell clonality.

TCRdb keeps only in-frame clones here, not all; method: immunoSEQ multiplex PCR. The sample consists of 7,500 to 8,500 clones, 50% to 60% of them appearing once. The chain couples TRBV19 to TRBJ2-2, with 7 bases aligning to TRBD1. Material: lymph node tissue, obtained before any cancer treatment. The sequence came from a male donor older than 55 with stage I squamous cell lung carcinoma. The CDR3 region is CASSNNRGLLTGELFF. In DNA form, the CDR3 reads TGTGCCAGTAGTAACAACAGGGGCCTGCTCACCGGAGAGCTGTTTTTT.